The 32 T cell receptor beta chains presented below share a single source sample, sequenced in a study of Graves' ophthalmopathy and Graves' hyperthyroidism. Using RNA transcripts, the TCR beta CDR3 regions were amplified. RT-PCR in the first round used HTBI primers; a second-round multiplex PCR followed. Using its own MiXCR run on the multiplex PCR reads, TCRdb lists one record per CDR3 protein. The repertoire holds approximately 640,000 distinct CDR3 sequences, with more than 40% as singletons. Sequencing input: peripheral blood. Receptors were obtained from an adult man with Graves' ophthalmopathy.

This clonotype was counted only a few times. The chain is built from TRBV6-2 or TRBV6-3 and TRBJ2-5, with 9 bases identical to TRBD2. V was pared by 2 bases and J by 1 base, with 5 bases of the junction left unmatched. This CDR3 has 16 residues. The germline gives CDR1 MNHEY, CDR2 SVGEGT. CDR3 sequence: CASSYIGGGAQETQYF. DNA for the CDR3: TGTGCCAGCAGTTACATCGGCGGGGGGGCCCAAGAGACCCAGTACTTC.

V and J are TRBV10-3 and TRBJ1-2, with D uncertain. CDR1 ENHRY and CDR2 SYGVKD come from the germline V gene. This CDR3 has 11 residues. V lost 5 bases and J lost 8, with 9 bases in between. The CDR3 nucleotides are TGTGCCATCAGTTACCTCGGGGGCTACACCTTC. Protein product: CAISYLGGYTF.

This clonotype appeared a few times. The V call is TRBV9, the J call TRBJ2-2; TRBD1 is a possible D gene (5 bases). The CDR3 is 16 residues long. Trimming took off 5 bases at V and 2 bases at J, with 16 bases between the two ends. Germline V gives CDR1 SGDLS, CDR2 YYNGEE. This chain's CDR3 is CASSPNLDTNTGELFF. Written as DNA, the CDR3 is TGTGCCAGCAGTCCAAATTTGGACACTAACACCGGGGAGCTGTTTTTT.

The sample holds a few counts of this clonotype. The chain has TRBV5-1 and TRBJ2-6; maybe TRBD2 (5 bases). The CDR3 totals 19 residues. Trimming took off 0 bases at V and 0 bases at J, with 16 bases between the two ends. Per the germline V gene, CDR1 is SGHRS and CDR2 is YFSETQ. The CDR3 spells CASSLDGPRRDSGANVLTF. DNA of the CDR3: TGCGCCAGCAGCTTGGATGGCCCTAGACGGGACTCTGGGGCCAACGTCCTGACTTTC.

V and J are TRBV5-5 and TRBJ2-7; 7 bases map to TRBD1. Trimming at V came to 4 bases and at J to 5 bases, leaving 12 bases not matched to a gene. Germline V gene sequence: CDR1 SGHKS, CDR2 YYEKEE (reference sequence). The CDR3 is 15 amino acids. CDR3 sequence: CASSLKTGPWDEQYF. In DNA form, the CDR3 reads TGTGCCAGCAGCCTAAAGACAGGGCCCTGGGACGAGCAGTACTTC.

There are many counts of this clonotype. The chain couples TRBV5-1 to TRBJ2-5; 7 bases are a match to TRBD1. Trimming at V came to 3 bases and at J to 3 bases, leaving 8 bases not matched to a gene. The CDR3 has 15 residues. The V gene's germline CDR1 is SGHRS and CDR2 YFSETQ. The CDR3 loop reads CASSSLQGKEETQYF. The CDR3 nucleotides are TGCGCCAGCAGCTCCCTACAGGGGAAGGAAGAGACCCAGTACTTC.

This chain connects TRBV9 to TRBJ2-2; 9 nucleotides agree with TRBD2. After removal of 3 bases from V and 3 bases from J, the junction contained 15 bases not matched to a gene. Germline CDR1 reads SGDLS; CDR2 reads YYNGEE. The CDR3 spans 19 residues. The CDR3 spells CASSGHSGLTSGYTGELFF. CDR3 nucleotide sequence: TGTGCCAGCAGCGGCCACAGTGGTCTGACTAGCGGCTACACCGGGGAGCTGTTTTTT.

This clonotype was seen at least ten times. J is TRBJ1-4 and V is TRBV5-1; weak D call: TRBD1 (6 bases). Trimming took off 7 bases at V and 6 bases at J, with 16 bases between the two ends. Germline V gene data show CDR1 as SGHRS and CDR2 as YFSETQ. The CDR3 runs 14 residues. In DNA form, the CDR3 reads TGCGCCAGCCGATACTCGACAGGTGATGAAAAACTGTTTTTT. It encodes CASRYSTGDEKLFF.

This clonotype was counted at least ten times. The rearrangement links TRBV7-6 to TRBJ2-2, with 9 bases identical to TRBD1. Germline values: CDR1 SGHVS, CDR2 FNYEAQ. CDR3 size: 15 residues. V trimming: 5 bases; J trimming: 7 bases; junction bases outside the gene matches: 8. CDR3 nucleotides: TGTGCCAGCAGCCATCACAGGGGGCGGAACGGGGAGCTGTTTTTT. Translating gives CASSHHRGRNGELFF.

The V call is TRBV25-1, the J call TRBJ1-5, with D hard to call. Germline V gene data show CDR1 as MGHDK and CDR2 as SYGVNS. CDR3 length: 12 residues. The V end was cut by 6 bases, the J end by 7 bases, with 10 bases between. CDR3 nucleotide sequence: TGTGCCAGCAGGGACGGGATCCAGCCCCAGCATTTT. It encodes CASRDGIQPQHF.

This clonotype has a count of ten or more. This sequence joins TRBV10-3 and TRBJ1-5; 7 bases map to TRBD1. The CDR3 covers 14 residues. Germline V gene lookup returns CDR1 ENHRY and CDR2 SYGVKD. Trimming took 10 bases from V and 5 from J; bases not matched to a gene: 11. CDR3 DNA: TGTGCCAGCAGAATGACAGGGTTCCATCAGCCCCAGCATTTT. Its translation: CASRMTGFHQPQHF.

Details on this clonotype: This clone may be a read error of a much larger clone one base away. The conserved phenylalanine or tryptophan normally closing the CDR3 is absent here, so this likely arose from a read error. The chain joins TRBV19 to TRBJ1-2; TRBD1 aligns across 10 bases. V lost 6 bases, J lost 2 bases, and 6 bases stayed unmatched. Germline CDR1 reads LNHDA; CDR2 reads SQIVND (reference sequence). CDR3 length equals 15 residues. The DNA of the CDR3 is TGTGCCAGTAGACCCGGGACAGGGGCCAACTATGGCTACACCCTC. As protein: CASRPGTGANYGYTL.

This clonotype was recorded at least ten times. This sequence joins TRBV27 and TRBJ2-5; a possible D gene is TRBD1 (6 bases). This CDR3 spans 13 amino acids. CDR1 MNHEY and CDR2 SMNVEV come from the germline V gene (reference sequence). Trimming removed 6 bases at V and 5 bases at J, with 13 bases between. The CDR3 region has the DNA TGTGCCAGCAGCGCACAGGGTCGGGAGACCCAGTACTTC. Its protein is CASSAQGRETQYF.

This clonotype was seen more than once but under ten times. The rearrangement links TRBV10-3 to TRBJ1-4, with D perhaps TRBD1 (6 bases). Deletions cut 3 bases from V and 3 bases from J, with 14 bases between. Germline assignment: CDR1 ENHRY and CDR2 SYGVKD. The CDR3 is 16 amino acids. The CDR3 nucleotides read TGTGCCATCAGTGAAGCCCAGGGGTGGGCTAATGAAAAACTGTTTTTT. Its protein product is CAISEAQGWANEKLFF.

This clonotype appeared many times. The CDR3 is CASSFRLYNSPLHF. The CDR3 DNA sequence: TGTGCCAGCAGCTTTCGACTTTATAATTCACCCCTCCACTTT. J is TRBJ1-6 and V is TRBV11-3, with D uncertain. With 3 bases removed from V and 4 bases from J, the gap between germline ends came to 7 bases. CDR1 and CDR2 from the germline V gene are SGHNT and YENEEA. This CDR3 comprises 14 residues.

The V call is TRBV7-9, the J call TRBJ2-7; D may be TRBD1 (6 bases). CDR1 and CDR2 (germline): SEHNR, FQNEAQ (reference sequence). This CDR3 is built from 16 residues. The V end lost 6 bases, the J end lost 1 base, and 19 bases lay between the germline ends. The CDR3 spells CASSLTLPGESYEQYF. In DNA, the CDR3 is TGTGCCAGCAGTCTGACCCTCCCAGGGGAGTCCTACGAGCAGTACTTC.

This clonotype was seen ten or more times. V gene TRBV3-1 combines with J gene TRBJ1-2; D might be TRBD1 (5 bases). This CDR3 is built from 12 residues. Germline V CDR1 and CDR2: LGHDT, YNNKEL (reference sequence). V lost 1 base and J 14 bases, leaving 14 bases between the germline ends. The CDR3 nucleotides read TGTGCCAGCAGCCAAGCCGACAGCGGGGTGACCTTC. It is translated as CASSQADSGVTF.

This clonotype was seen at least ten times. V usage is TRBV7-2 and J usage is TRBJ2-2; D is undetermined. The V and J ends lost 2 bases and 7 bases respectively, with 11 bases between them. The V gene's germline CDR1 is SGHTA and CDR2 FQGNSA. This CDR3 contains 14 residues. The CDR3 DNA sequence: TGTGCCAGCAGCTTATTTACGGGTAACGGGGAGCTGTTTTTT. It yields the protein CASSLFTGNGELFF. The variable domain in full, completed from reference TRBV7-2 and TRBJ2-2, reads GAGVSQSPSNKVTEKGKDVELRCDPISGHTALYWYRQSLGQGLEFLIYFQGNSAPDKSGLPSDRFSAERTGGSVSTLTIQRTQQEDSAVYLCASSLFTGNGELFFGEGSRLTVL.

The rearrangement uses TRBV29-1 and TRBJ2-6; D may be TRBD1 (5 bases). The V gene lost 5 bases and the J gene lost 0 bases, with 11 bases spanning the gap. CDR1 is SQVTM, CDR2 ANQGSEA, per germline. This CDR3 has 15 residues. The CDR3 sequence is CSVIPDNSGANVLTF. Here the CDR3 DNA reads TGCAGCGTTATCCCGGACAACTCTGGGGCCAACGTCCTGACTTTC.

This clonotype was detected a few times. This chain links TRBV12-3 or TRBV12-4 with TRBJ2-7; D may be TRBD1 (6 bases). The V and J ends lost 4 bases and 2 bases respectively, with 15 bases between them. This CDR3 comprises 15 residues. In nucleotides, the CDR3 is TGTGCCAGCAGTTCCGACAGGACCGCAACCTACGAGCAGTACTTC. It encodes CASSSDRTATYEQYF.

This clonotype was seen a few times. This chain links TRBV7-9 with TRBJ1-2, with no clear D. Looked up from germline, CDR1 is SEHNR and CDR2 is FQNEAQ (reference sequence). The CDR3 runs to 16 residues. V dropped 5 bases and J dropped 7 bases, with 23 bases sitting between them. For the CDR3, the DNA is TGTGCCAGCAGCCGATTGCGAGGACCGGGCGAGAGTGGCTACACCTTC. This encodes CASSRLRGPGESGYTF.

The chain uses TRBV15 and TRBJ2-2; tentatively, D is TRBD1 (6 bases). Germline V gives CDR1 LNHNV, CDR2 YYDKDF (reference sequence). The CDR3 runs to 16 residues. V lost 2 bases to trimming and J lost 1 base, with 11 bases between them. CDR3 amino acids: CATSRRDTENTGELFF. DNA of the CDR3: TGTGCCACCAGCAGAAGGGACACCGAGAACACCGGGGAGCTGTTTTTT.

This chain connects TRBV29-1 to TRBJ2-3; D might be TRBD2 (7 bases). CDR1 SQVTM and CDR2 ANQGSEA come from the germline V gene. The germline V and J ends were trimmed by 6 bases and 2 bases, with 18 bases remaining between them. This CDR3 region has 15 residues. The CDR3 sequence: CSVTKGGGNTDTQYF. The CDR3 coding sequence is TGCAGCGTGACTAAGGGGGGGGGGAACACAGATACGCAGTATTTT.

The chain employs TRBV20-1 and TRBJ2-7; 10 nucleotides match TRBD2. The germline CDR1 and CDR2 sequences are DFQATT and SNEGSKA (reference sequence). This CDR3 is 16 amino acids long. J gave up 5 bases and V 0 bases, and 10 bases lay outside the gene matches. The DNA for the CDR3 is TGCAGTGCTAGAGACCTTAGCGGGAGGCGTTCCCACGAGCAGTACTTC. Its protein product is CSARDLSGRRSHEQYF.

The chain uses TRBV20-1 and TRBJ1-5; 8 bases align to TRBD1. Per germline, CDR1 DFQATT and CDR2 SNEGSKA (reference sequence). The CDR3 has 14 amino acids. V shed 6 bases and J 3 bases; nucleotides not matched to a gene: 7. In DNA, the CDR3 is TGCAGTGCAACCCGGGACAGGATCAATCAGCCCCAGCATTTT. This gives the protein CSATRDRINQPQHF.

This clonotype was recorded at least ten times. The CDR3 spells CASSFGVWNTEAFF. The CDR3 nucleotides read TGCGCCAGCAGCTTTGGGGTATGGAACACTGAAGCTTTCTTT. The chain has TRBV5-1 and TRBJ1-1; no clear D gene. The germline CDR1 and CDR2 sequences are SGHRS and YFSETQ. The V gene lost 2 bases and the J gene lost 1 base, with 9 bases spanning the gap. CDR3 length equals 14 residues.

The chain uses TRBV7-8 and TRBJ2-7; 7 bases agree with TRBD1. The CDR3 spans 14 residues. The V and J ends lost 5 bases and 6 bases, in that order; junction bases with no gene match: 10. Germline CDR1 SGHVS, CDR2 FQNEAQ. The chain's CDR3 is CASSRYDRDPEQYF. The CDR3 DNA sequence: TGTGCCAGCAGCCGATACGACAGGGACCCCGAGCAGTACTTC.

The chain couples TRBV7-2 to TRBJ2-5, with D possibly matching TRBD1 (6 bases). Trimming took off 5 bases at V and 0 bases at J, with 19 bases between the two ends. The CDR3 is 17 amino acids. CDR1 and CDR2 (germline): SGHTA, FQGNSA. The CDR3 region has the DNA TGTGCCAGCAGCGTAGGCGGTGTGGGGGCCTACCAAGAGACCCAGTACTTC. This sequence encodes CASSVGGVGAYQETQYF.

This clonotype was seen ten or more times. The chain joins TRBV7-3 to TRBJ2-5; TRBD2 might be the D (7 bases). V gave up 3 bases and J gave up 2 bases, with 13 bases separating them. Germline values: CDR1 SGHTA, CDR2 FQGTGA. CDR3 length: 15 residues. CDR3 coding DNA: TGTGCCAGCAGCTTGGGGGGGACAACACAAGAGACCCAGTACTTC. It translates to CASSLGGTTQETQYF.

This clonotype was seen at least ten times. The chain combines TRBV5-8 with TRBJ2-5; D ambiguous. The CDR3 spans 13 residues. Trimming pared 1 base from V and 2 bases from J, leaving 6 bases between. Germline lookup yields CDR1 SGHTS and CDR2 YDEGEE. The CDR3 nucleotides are TGTGCCAGCAGCTTGCACGGACAAGAGACCCAGTACTTC. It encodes CASSLHGQETQYF.

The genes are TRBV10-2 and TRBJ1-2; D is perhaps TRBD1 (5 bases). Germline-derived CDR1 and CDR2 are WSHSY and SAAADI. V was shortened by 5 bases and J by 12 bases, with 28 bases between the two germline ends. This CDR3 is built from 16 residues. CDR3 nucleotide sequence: TGCGCCAGCAGTTTAGAGGAGGCAGTCCCGGGGGATCGCCACACCTTC. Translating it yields CASSLEEAVPGDRHTF.

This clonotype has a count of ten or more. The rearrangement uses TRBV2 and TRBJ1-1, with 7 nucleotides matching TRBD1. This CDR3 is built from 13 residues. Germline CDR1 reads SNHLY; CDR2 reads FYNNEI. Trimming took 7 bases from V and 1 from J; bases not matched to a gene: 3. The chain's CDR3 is CASTRDRNTEAFF. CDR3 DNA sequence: TGTGCCAGCACGCGGGACAGGAACACTGAAGCTTTCTTT.